The 18 T cell receptor beta chains in this list originate from one sample, sequenced in a study of CD8 T cells in Susac syndrome. An amount of RNA that ranged from about 0.45 to 1 ug was reverse transcribed with random hexamers. Via MiXCR, TCRdb re-called the immunoSEQ multiplex PCR reads, giving one row per CDR3 protein. The data show some 180,000 distinct CDR3 sequences, over 85% seen once. Sequenced: CD4+ T cells from PBMCs. The source of these receptors is a human donor in good health.

The chain employs TRBV28 and TRBJ2-7, with unresolved D. Looked up from germline, CDR1 is MDHEN and CDR2 is SYDVKM. V lost 3 bases to trimming and J lost 2 bases, with 14 bases between them. CDR3 length: 15 residues. The CDR3 nucleotides read TGTGCCAGCAGTTTTCTTCTGGATCCGGCCTACGAGCAGTACTTC. It is translated as CASSFLLDPAYEQYF.

The chain links TRBV7-2 to TRBJ1-2; 8 bases are a match to TRBD1. From germline, CDR1 is SGHTA and CDR2 FQGNSA. With V trimmed by 5 bases and J by 2 bases, 4 bases remained unmatched. The CDR3 extends over 14 amino acids. The DNA for the CDR3 is TGTGCCAGCAGCCTTCGACAGGGGAACTATGGCTACACCTTC. It translates to CASSLRQGNYGYTF.

The chain has TRBV4-2 and TRBJ2-1, with 7 nucleotides matching TRBD2. V lost 8 bases and J lost 1; bases outside the gene matches: 5. The CDR3 is 14 residues long. Germline V gives CDR1 LGHNA, CDR2 YNFKEQ. CDR3 sequence: CASWRTSSYNEQFF. DNA for the CDR3: TGTGCCAGCTGGAGGACTAGTTCCTACAATGAGCAGTTCTTC.

V and J are TRBV28 and TRBJ2-5, with D maybe TRBD1 (6 bases). CDR3 length: 14 amino acids. Germline values: CDR1 MDHEN, CDR2 SYDVKM. V lost 4 bases and J lost 5, with 14 bases in between. In nucleotides, the CDR3 is TGTGCCAGCAGTTCCTTACAGGGTTTGGAGACCCAGTACTTC. It encodes CASSSLQGLETQYF.

CDR3 region: CASSSSGGYNEQFF. The DNA of the CDR3 is TGTGCCAGCAGTTCTAGCGGGGGGTACAATGAGCAGTTCTTC. The chain combines TRBV12-3 or TRBV12-4 with TRBJ2-1, with 11 positions matching TRBD2. The V segment lost 4 bases and the J segment 4 bases; nucleotides outside the gene matches: 0. This CDR3 spans 14 amino acids.

The chain couples TRBV29-1 to TRBJ2-1, with D possibly being TRBD2 (6 bases). The germline CDR1 and CDR2 sequences are SQVTM and ANQGSEA. The V gene lost 8 bases and the J gene lost 5 bases, with 16 bases spanning the gap. CDR3 length: 13 amino acids. CDR3 DNA sequence: TGCAGCACAAAACGGGGGACCCACAATGAGCAGTTCTTC. This translates into CSTKRGTHNEQFF.

This sequence joins TRBV7-9 and TRBJ2-1, with 8 nucleotides matching TRBD1. The ends lost 2 bases at V and 13 bases at J; junction bases unmatched: 4. Germline values: CDR1 SEHNR, CDR2 FQNEAQ (reference sequence). The CDR3 is 12 residues long. The CDR3 DNA is TGTGCCAGCAGCTTACGGGGACAGGAACAGTTCTTC. Translated: CASSLRGQEQFF. The variable domain in full, completed from reference TRBV7-9 and TRBJ2-1, reads DTGVSQNPRHKITKRGQNVTFRCDPISEHNRLYWYRQTLGQGPEFLTYFQNEAQLEKSRLLSDRFSAERPKGSFSTLEIQRTEQGDSAMYLCASSLRGQEQFFGPGTRLTVL.

The chain joins TRBV20-1 to TRBJ2-3; D is perhaps TRBD2 (5 bases). The CDR3 runs to 14 residues. Trimming pared 1 base from V and 3 bases from J, leaving 11 bases between. Germline values: CDR1 DFQATT, CDR2 SNEGSKA (reference sequence). In DNA form, the CDR3 reads TGCAGTGCTAGAGGGGGAGCGAGTACAGATACGCAGTATTTT. Translation: CSARGGASTDTQYF.

The J gene is TRBJ2-7, the V gene TRBV27, with 7 bases aligning to TRBD2. The germline V gene encodes CDR1 MNHEY and CDR2 SMNVEV (reference sequence). This CDR3 spans 15 amino acids. Losses at the gene ends were 5 bases for V and 5 bases for J; bases not matched to a gene: 12. CDR3 in DNA: TGTGCCAGCAGTCGACCTGGGACGGGAGGCCACGAGCAGTACTTC. It codes for CASSRPGTGGHEQYF.

This chain uses TRBV29-1 with TRBJ2-1; D call uncertain. CDR3 length: 11 residues. The V gene lost 3 bases and the J gene lost 7 bases, with 7 bases spanning the gap. Germline V gene lookup returns CDR1 SQVTM and CDR2 ANQGSEA. Written as DNA, the CDR3 is TGCAGCGTTGAGTTGACGAATGAGCAGTTCTTC. Translation: CSVELTNEQFF.

The rearrangement links TRBV7-8 to TRBJ2-7; TRBD2 matches at 13 bases. The CDR3 has 14 residues. V dropped 4 bases and J dropped 7; count of bases not matched to a gene: 4. Germline CDR1 reads SGHVS; CDR2 reads FQNEAQ. The CDR3 loop reads CASSSGLAGEEQYF. CDR3 sequence (DNA): TGTGCCAGCAGCTCCGGACTAGCGGGAGAAGAGCAGTACTTC. Variable domain in full (rest from reference TRBV7-8 and TRBJ2-7): GAGVSQSPRYKVAKRGQDVALRCDPISGHVSLFWYQQALGQGPEFLTYFQNEAQLDKSGLPSDRFFAERPEGSVSTLKIQRTQQEDSAVYLCASSSGLAGEEQYFGPGTRLTVT.

The V gene is TRBV6-2 or TRBV6-3, the J gene TRBJ2-6; no reliable D call. V lost 8 bases and J 0 bases, leaving 8 bases between the germline ends. This CDR3 has 14 residues. Looked up from germline, CDR1 is MNHEY and CDR2 is SVGEGT. CDR3 DNA sequence: TGTGCCAGCCGGCGGTACTCTGGGGCCAACGTCCTGACTTTC. Protein: CASRRYSGANVLTF.

The chain links TRBV27 to TRBJ1-5; D is uncertain. The length of the CDR3 is 14 residues. Germline lookup yields CDR1 MNHEY and CDR2 SMNVEV (reference sequence). V gave up 7 bases and J gave up 2 bases, with 12 bases separating them. In DNA, the CDR3 is TGTGCCAGCACGGCCAGAGCAGGCAATCAGCCCCAGCATTTT. Encoded protein: CASTARAGNQPQHF.

V gene TRBV3-1 combines with J gene TRBJ2-7, with 10 nucleotides matching TRBD2. The V segment lost 5 bases and the J segment 0 bases; nucleotides outside the gene matches: 7. Germline values: CDR1 LGHDT, CDR2 YNNKEL (reference sequence). The CDR3 totals 16 residues. CDR3 sequence reads: CASSRRGLAASYEQYF. The CDR3 nucleotides are TGTGCCAGCAGCAGAAGAGGACTAGCGGCCTCCTACGAGCAGTACTTC.

The rearrangement links TRBV29-1 to TRBJ2-1; 13 nucleotides align to TRBD2. Germline V gene lookup returns CDR1 SQVTM and CDR2 ANQGSEA. This CDR3 has 14 amino acids. J was trimmed by 6 bases and V by 4 bases; bases with no gene match: 3. CDR3 nucleotide sequence: TGCAGCGTTGGGACTAGCGGGAGTAGCAATGAGCAGTTCTTC. Translation gives CSVGTSGSSNEQFF.

The chain carries TRBV3-1 and TRBJ2-1; D tentatively fits TRBD1 or TRBD2 (6 bases each). Germline loops: CDR1 LGHDT, CDR2 YNNKEL (reference sequence). V shed 4 bases and J shed 0 bases, with 13 bases lying between them. This CDR3 spans 16 amino acids. The CDR3 protein is CASSLGGLHSYNEQFF. CDR3 DNA sequence: TGTGCCAGCAGCCTAGGGGGACTCCACTCCTACAATGAGCAGTTCTTC.

The rearrangement joins TRBV30 to TRBJ1-2; 9 bases map to TRBD1. The CDR3 has 14 amino acids. Trimming took 5 bases from V and 8 from J; bases not matched to a gene: 12. The germline CDR1 and CDR2 sequences are GTSNPN and SVGIG (reference sequence). The DNA for the CDR3 is TGTGCCTGGGACCCCGGGACAGGGAAATGGGGCTACACCTTC. It specifies CAWDPGTGKWGYTF.

This rearrangement joins TRBV18 to TRBJ1-1; TRBD1 agrees at 8 bases. Germline-derived CDR1 and CDR2 are KGHSH and LQKENI. The CDR3 runs 15 residues. V was clipped by 5 bases and J by 1 base; unmatched bases: 6. CDR3 amino acids: CASSARQGRNTEAFF. The CDR3 region has the DNA TGTGCCAGCTCAGCCCGACAGGGGAGGAACACTGAAGCTTTCTTT.